The present TCR beta chain was sequenced within a study of blood T cells in healthy people across ages. Combining a sample-barcoded 5' primer with a J-beta primer mix, a second PCR ran for about 6 to 11 cycles. TCRdb re-derived calls from the 5' RACE reads in MiXCR, one entry per CDR3 protein. The repertoire holds roughly 570,000 distinct CDR3 sequences, with 25% to 30% as singletons. The V end was cut by 1 base, the J end by 9 bases, with 7 bases between. The CDR3 runs 12 residues. Germline CDR1 reads SGHAT; CDR2 reads FQNNGV. Sequenced material: blood. The chain couples TRBV11-2 to TRBJ2-4; D may be TRBD1 (5 bases). The sequence was collected from a woman between 70 and 85 years old in good health. DNA for the CDR3: TGTGCCAGCAGCTTAGGGGGCAGCATTCAGTACTTC. Protein: CASSLGGSIQYF.